The clone carrying this TCR beta chain was counted many times. Its cognate antigen is unknown. This entry comes from a study of T cells in Graves' hyperthyroidism and ophthalmopathy. Trimming removed 6 bases at V and 0 bases at J, with 8 bases between. The CDR3 sequence is 13 residues long. Germline-derived CDR1 and CDR2 are SNHLY and FYNNEI. Study-wide findings and caveats: From stable hyperthyroidism, ophthalmopathy was set apart by a 13 V-J model.

The study excluded patients with uncontrolled infection, other autoimmune disease, pregnancy or lactation. It was RNA transcripts that yielded the amplified TCR beta CDR3 regions. A first-round RT-PCR of the TCR CDR3 used the HTBI primer set. In TCRdb, the multiplex PCR reads were re-called with MiXCR into one record per CDR3 protein. Altogether some 270,000 distinct CDR3 sequences are present, roughly 13% being singletons, with the ten largest covering 7% to 9%. The clonotype was recovered from a woman aged 40 to 50 with Graves' hyperthyroidism. The chain links TRBV2 to TRBJ1-1; D not resolved. Sequencing was performed on blood. Written as DNA, the CDR3 is TGTGCCAGCAGGCGGACGGTGAACACTGAAGCTTTCTTT. Residues: CASRRTVNTEAFF.